These 17 T cell receptor beta chains were all obtained from the same sample, sequenced in a study of blood T cell repertoires in COVID-19. Method: immunoSEQ multiplex PCR; TCRdb's copy keeps in-frame clones and lacks some. Among under 200,000 clones listed, about 85% were seen once. Sequences were obtained from peripheral blood. Every receptor here comes from a woman at least 80 years old with acute or convalescent COVID-19.

The chain has TRBV1 and TRBJ1-5; the DNA was not used to check the table's D call, TRBD1. TRBV1 constitutes a pseudogene. The length of the CDR3 is 19 residues. Here the CDR3 DNA reads TGCACCAGCAGCCGTAGGGAGACAGGGACTTTTTATAGCAATCAGCCCCAGCATTTT. Translation gives CTSSRRETGTFYSNQPQHF.

J is TRBJ2-2 and V is TRBV7-8; a possible D gene is TRBD1 (5 bases). Germline V gene lookup returns CDR1 SGHVS and CDR2 FQNEAQ. The CDR3 has 14 amino acids. V lost 5 bases and J 1 base, leaving 8 bases between the germline ends. The DNA for the CDR3 is TGTGCCAGCAGCCGAGACAGGAACACCGGGGAGCTGTTTTTT. It encodes CASSRDRNTGELFF.

This clone was seen only once. The chain carries TRBV5-1 and TRBJ1-1; a possible D gene is TRBD1 (5 bases). The CDR3 loop spans 15 amino acids. The V gene's germline CDR1 is SGHRS and CDR2 YFSETQ. Deletions cut 4 bases from V and 3 bases from J, with 16 bases between. CDR3 sequence: CASSPGHGGDTEAFF. In nucleotides, the CDR3 is TGCGCCAGCAGCCCGGGCCACGGAGGGGACACTGAAGCTTTCTTT.

This chain uses TRBV5-1 with TRBJ2-3; TRBD2 matches at 11 bases. The V gene end was trimmed by 4 bases and the J gene end by 4 bases; junction bases not matched to a gene: 11. Germline CDR1 is SGHRS and CDR2 is YFSETQ. The CDR3 length is 17 residues. As DNA, the CDR3 is TGCGCCAGCAGCCCCGGTAATAGCGGGAGGGCCTCAGATACGCAGTATTTT. Residues: CASSPGNSGRASDTQYF.

The gene calls are TRBV7-2 and TRBJ2-7, with a weak D call TRBD2 (6 bases). Germline CDR1 reads SGHTA; CDR2 reads FQGNSA. The CDR3 sequence is 14 residues long. V shed 4 bases and J shed 0 bases, with 10 bases lying between them. The CDR3 coding sequence is TGTGCCAGCAGCTCCCAGCGGGCCTCCTACGAGCAGTACTTC. Its protein product is CASSSQRASYEQYF.

This sequence joins TRBV5-5 and TRBJ2-1, with a possible D match to TRBD2 (6 bases). CDR1 SGHKS and CDR2 YYEKEE come from the germline V gene (reference sequence). Trimming stripped 2 bases from V and 7 bases from J, with 16 bases between. The CDR3 has 15 residues. The chain's CDR3 is CASSFPGLTTNEQFF. As DNA, the CDR3 is TGTGCCAGCAGCTTCCCGGGACTGACGACTAATGAGCAGTTCTTC.

On this clone: This specimen includes other DNA sequences encoding the same CDR3. DNA for the CDR3: TGCAGTGGGGGGTCTGGGGCCAACGTCCTGACTTTC. As protein: CSGGSGANVLTF. The chain employs TRBV29-1 and TRBJ2-6, with a possible D match to TRBD2 (6 bases). The CDR3 covers 12 residues. The germline V gene encodes CDR1 SQVTM and CDR2 ANQGSEA.

This sequence joins TRBV25-1 and TRBJ1-2, with 8 nucleotides matching TRBD1. Trimming at V came to 4 bases and at J to 4 bases, leaving 2 bases not matched to a gene. The germline gives CDR1 MGHDK, CDR2 SYGVNS. The CDR3 has 13 amino acids. CDR3 bases: TGTGCCAGCAGTGGGACAGGGACCTATGGCTACACCTTC. It encodes CASSGTGTYGYTF.

The CDR3 DNA follows: TGTGCCAGCAGCACTCAGAACACTGAAGCTTTCTTT. Encoded protein: CASSTQNTEAFF. The chain couples TRBV11-2 to TRBJ1-1, with D unresolved. The germline CDR1 and CDR2 sequences are SGHAT and FQNNGV. The CDR3 extends over 12 amino acids. V was shortened by 5 bases and J by 1 base, with 5 bases between the two germline ends.

V usage is TRBV13 and J usage is TRBJ2-3; weak D call: TRBD2 (6 bases). V was clipped by 4 bases and J by 0 bases, with 11 bases between them. The germline V gene has CDR1 PRHDT and CDR2 FYEKMQ (reference sequence). The CDR3 totals 15 residues. For the CDR3, the DNA is TGTGCCAGCAGCTCCTTTAGCGGTAGCACAGATACGCAGTATTTT. It codes for CASSSFSGSTDTQYF.

This rearrangement joins TRBV7-2 to TRBJ2-1; D call uncertain. The CDR3 covers 14 residues. Germline assignment: CDR1 SGHTA and CDR2 FQGNSA. V was cut by 4 bases and J by 8 bases, with 15 bases left in between. The DNA of the CDR3 is TGTGCCAGCAGCTCTCTGCTGCGTCGGGATGAGCAGTTCTTC. This translates into CASSSLLRRDEQFF.

The gene calls are TRBV25-1 and TRBJ1-6; D remains ambiguous. This CDR3 region has 13 residues. V was clipped by 8 bases and J by 9 bases, with 14 bases between them. The germline gives CDR1 MGHDK, CDR2 SYGVNS. In DNA form, the CDR3 reads TGTGCCAGCTCATTCCTAGAGGGTTCACCCCTCCACTTT. Its protein product is CASSFLEGSPLHF. Supplemented by reference TRBV25-1 and TRBJ1-6, the full variable domain reads EADIYQTPRYLVIGTGKKITLECSQTMGHDKMYWYQQDPGMELHLIHYSYGVNSTEKGDLSSESTVSRIRTEHFPLTLESARPSHTSQYLCASSFLEGSPLHFGNGTRLTVT.

CDR3 loop: CASSVTWTGMSEQYF. The CDR3 region has the DNA TGTGCCAGCAGTGTGACTTGGACAGGGATGAGCGAGCAGTACTTC. The chain couples TRBV2 to TRBJ2-7; 8 bases are shared with TRBD1. The CDR3 is 15 residues long. CDR1 and CDR2 (germline): SNHLY, FYNNEI. V lost 4 bases to trimming and J lost 6 bases; unmatched junction nucleotides: 11.

V usage is TRBV4-3 and J usage is TRBJ2-2; TRBD2 agrees at 7 bases. CDR1 is LGHNA, CDR2 YSLEER, per germline. V dropped 2 bases and J dropped 6; count of bases not matched to a gene: 9. The CDR3 has 16 amino acids. CDR3 sequence reads: CASSQFPGGLAGELFF. The DNA of the CDR3 is TGCGCCAGCAGCCAATTTCCCGGGGGGTTGGCCGGGGAGCTGTTTTTT.

The chain joins TRBV7-2 to TRBJ2-7; the D gene is possibly TRBD1 (6 bases). V lost 3 bases and J lost 0, with 12 bases in between. Germline V gene sequence: CDR1 SGHTA, CDR2 FQGNSA. The CDR3 sequence is 15 residues long. CDR3 sequence (DNA): TGTGCCAGCAGCTTGGACAGCCAATACTCCTACGAGCAGTACTTC. It yields the protein CASSLDSQYSYEQYF.

V usage is TRBV5-1 and J usage is TRBJ2-2, with 10 bases aligning to TRBD2. CDR1 is SGHRS and CDR2 is YFSETQ in the germline V gene. There are 16 residues in the CDR3. V lost 3 bases to trimming and J lost 4 bases; unmatched junction nucleotides: 6. The CDR3 nucleotides read TGCGCCAGCAGCTATGGTAGCGGGAGGCCCACCGGGGAGCTGTTTTTT. Translated: CASSYGSGRPTGELFF.

The chain is built from TRBV29-1 and TRBJ1-2, with 7 bases fitting TRBD1. CDR3 size: 14 residues. Germline V gene data show CDR1 as SQVTM and CDR2 as ANQGSEA. Trimming took 6 bases from V and 3 from J; bases not matched to a gene: 10. For the CDR3, the DNA is TGCAGCGTCAACCCAGGGGGGACGGACTATGGCTACACCTTC. Protein product: CSVNPGGTDYGYTF.